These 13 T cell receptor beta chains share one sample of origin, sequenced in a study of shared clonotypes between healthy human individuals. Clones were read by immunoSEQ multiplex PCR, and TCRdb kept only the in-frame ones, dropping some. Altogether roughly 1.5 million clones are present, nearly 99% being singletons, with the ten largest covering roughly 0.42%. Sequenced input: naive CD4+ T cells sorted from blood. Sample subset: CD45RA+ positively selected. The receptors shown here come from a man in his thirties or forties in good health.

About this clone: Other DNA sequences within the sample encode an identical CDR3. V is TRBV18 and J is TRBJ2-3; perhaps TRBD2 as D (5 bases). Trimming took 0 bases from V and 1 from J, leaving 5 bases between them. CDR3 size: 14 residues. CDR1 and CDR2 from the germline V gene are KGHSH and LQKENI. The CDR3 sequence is CASSPPRGTDTQYF. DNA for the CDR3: TGTGCCAGCTCACCACCGCGGGGCACAGATACGCAGTATTTT.

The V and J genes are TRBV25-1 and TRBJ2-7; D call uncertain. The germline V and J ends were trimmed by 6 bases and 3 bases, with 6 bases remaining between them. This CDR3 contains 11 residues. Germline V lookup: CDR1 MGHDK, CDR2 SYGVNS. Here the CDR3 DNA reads TGTGCCAGCAGCCGAAACTACGAGCAGTACTTC. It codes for CASSRNYEQYF.

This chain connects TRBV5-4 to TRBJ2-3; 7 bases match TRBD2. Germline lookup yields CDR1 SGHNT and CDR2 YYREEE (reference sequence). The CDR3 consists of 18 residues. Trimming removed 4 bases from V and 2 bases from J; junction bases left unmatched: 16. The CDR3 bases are TGTGCCAGCAGCCCGCGGGGGAGGCGGGCTGTTTCCACAGATACGCAGTATTTT. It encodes CASSPRGRRAVSTDTQYF.

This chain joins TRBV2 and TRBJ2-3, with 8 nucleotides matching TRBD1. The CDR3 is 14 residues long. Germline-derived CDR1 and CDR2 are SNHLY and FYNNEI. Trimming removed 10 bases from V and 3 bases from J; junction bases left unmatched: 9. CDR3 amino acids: CATSDRVGTDTQYF. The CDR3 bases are TGTGCCACCTCGGACAGGGTTGGAACAGATACGCAGTATTTT.

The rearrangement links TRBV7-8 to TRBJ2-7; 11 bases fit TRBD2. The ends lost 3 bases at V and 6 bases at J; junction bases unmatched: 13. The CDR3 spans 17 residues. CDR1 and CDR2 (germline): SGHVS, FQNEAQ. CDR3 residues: CASSFGTSGRLSPEQYF. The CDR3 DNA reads TGTGCCAGCAGCTTCGGGACTAGCGGAAGGTTGAGTCCCGAGCAGTACTTC.

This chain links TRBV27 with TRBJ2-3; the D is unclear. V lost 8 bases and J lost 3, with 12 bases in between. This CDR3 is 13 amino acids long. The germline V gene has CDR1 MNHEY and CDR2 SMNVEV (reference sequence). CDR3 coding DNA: TGTGCCAGCTTCCGGGTAGGGACAGATACGCAGTATTTT. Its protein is CASFRVGTDTQYF.

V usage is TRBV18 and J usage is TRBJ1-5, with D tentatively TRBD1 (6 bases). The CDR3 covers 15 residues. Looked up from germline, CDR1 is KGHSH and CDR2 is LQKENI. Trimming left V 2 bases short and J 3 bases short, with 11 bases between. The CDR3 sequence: CASSPGTPNNQPQHF. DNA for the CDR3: TGTGCCAGCTCACCAGGGACACCTAACAATCAGCCCCAGCATTTT.

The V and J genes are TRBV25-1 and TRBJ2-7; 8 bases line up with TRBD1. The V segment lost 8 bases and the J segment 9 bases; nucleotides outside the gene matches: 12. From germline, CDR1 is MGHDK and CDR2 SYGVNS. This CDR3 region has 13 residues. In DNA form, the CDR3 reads TGTGCCAGCTTCGCTGGACAGGGAAGAAGGCAGTACTTC. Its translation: CASFAGQGRRQYF.

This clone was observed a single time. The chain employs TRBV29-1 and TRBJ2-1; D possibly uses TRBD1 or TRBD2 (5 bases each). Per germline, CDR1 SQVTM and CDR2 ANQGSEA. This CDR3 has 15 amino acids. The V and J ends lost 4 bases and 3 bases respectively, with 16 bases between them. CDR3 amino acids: CSVVFMGPVYNEQFF. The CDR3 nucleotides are TGCAGCGTTGTTTTTATGGGACCCGTCTACAATGAGCAGTTCTTC.

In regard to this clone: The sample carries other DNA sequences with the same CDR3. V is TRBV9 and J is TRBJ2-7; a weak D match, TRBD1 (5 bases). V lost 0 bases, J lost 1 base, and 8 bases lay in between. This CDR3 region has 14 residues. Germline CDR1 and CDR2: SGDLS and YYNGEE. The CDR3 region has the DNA TGTGCCAGCAGCGTAGTTTCAGGGTCCTACGAGCAGTACTTC. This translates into CASSVVSGSYEQYF. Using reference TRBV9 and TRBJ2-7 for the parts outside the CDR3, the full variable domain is DSGVTQTPKHLITATGQRVTLRCSPRSGDLSVYWYQQSLDQGLQFLIQYYNGEERAKGNILERFSAQQFPDLHSELNLSSLELGDSALYFCASSVVSGSYEQYFGPGTRLTVT.

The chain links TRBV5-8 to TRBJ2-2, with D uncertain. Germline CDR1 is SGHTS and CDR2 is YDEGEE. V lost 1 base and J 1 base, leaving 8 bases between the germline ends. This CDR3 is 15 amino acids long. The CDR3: CASSLPRQNTGELFF. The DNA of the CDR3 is TGTGCCAGCAGCTTGCCCAGACAGAACACCGGGGAGCTGTTTTTT.

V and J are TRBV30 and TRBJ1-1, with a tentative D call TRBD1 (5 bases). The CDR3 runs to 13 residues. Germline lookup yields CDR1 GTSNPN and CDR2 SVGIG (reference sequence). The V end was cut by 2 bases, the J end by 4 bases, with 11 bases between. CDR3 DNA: TGTGCCTGGAGTCGCGGGGGTACCACTGAAGCTTTCTTT. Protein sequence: CAWSRGGTTEAFF.

This chain's CDR3 is CASSLGTGIRQQYF. In nucleotides, the CDR3 is TGCGCCAGCAGCTTGGGGACAGGGATTCGCCAGCAGTACTTC. This chain links TRBV5-1 with TRBJ2-7; TRBD1 matches 8 bases. Germline V gives CDR1 SGHRS, CDR2 YFSETQ. V dropped 0 bases and J dropped 8; count of bases not matched to a gene: 7. CDR3 length: 14 amino acids. The full variable domain, its missing parts supplied by reference TRBV5-1 and TRBJ2-7, is KAGVTQTPRYLIKTRGQQVTLSCSPISGHRSVSWYQQTPGQGLQFLFEYFSETQRNKGNFPGRFSGRQFSNSRSEMNVSTLELGDSALYLCASSLGTGIRQQYFGPGTRLTVT.